Shown below are 9 T cell receptor beta chains from a single sample sequenced in a study of T cell responses to AZD1222 COVID-19 vaccine. Libraries were prepared by immunoSEQ multiplex PCR; TCRdb keeps only in-frame clonotypes and omits some of them. This table has over 95,000 clones, roughly nine tenths appearing once. The starting material was peripheral blood, obtained on day 0 of AZD1222 vaccination. These receptors all come from an adult in good health.

Worth noting for this clone: Different DNA sequences within this sample yield the same CDR3. The V call is TRBV18, the J call TRBJ1-1, with D unresolved. Per the germline V gene, CDR1 is KGHSH and CDR2 is LQKENI. The length of the CDR3 is 14 residues. With 1 base removed from V and 2 bases from J, the gap between germline ends came to 8 bases. CDR3 nucleotides: TGTGCCAGCTCACCACAGGGTTCTAACACTGAAGCTTTCTTT. It translates to CASSPQGSNTEAFF.

CDR3 sequence: CASGLALAGGPYEQYF. The CDR3 DNA is TGTGCTAGTGGTTTGGCCTTAGCGGGGGGGCCCTACGAGCAGTACTTC. V gene TRBV12-5 combines with J gene TRBJ2-7; the match to TRBD2 covers 11 bases. The CDR3 has 16 residues. Germline loops: CDR1 LGHNT, CDR2 FRNRAP. V was clipped by 1 base and J by 2 bases; unmatched bases: 4.

In DNA form, the CDR3 reads TGTGCCAGCAGCAAAGGGGGGGGCCTCATAGCCAAAAACATTCAGTACTTC. It yields the protein CASSKGGGLIAKNIQYF. The genes are TRBV21-1 and TRBJ2-4; TRBD2, the table's D call, lacks a check against the DNA. TRBV21-1 is assigned pseudogene status. The CDR3 length is 17 residues.

Notes on this clone: Other nucleotide sequences in the sample specify the same CDR3. This chain connects TRBV12-3 or TRBV12-4 to TRBJ1-1; no clear D gene. The length of the CDR3 is 11 residues. Trimming left V 3 bases short and J 7 bases short, with 6 bases between. The CDR3 region has the DNA TGTGCCAGCAGTTTGCGGGGTGAAGCTTTCTTT. Its protein is CASSLRGEAFF.

In the case of this clone: Sequence at one end of the junction differs from germline and may be a read error. V gene TRBV5-8 combines with J gene TRBJ2-7; unclear D gene. CDR3 length equals 14 residues. The V gene's germline CDR1 is SGHTS and CDR2 YDEGEE. The CDR3 sequence: CASSLGYRVYEQYF. The CDR3 DNA reads as TGTGCCAGCAGTTTGGGTTATAGGGTCTACGAGCAGTACTTC.

This chain links TRBV30 with TRBJ1-1; D is unresolved. Germline V lookup: CDR1 GTSNPN, CDR2 SVGIG (reference sequence). The CDR3 extends over 12 amino acids. V lost 0 bases and J lost 11, with 13 bases in between. The CDR3 bases are TGTGCCTGGAGTGTGGACCGCGATGAGGCTTTCTTT. Translated: CAWSVDRDEAFF.

The chain uses TRBV28 and TRBJ1-1, with TRBD1 matching over 7 bases. The CDR3 extends over 14 amino acids. Germline lookup yields CDR1 MDHEN and CDR2 SYDVKM. J was trimmed by 4 bases and V by 6 bases; bases with no gene match: 8. For the CDR3, the DNA is TGTGCCAGCAGGTCACCGGGACAGATCACTGAAGCTTTCTTT. It yields the protein CASRSPGQITEAFF. Looking up the rest from reference TRBV28 and TRBJ1-1 gives the full variable domain: DVKVTQSSRYLVKRTGEKVFLECVQDMDHENMFWYRQDPGLGLRLIYFSYDVKMKEKGDIPEGYSVSREKKERFSLILESASTNQTSMYLCASRSPGQITEAFFGQGTRLTVV.

The chain is built from TRBV30 and TRBJ1-5, with 10 bases that match TRBD1. V was clipped by 2 bases and J by 2 bases; unmatched bases: 6. The CDR3 is 16 amino acids. CDR1 and CDR2 from the germline V gene are GTSNPN and SVGIG (reference sequence). CDR3 amino acids: CAWSTMDRGGNQPQHF. In DNA, the CDR3 is TGTGCCTGGAGTACCATGGACAGGGGGGGCAATCAGCCCCAGCATTTT. Drawing the rest from reference TRBV30 and TRBJ1-5, the complete variable domain is SQTIHQWPATLVQPVGSPLSLECTVEGTSNPNLYWYRQAAGRGLQLLFYSVGIGQISSEVPQNLSASRPQDRQFILSSKKLLLSDSGFYLCAWSTMDRGGNQPQHFGDGTRLSIL.

This chain links TRBV21-1 with TRBJ1-6; whether TRBD1, the table's D call, matches the DNA was not checked. TRBV21-1 corresponds to a pseudogene. The CDR3 loop spans 15 amino acids. CDR3 loop: CASSMRRGRGSPLHF. The CDR3 bases are TGTGCCAGCAGCATGAGGAGGGGGCGAGGGTCACCCCTCCACTTT.